The T cell receptor beta chain under discussion was sequenced for a study of OX40 agonist ivuxolimab in advanced cancers. Whole-study context: The dose of intravenous ivuxolimab that patients received every 2 weeks ranged from 0.01 to 10 mg/kg.

Measured with immunoSEQ multiplex PCR; TCRdb has only the in-frame clones, and not every one. The sample holds 50,000 to 70,000 clones; about 93% are singletons and the top ten take approximately 20%. The CDR3 has 15 residues. V gave up 5 bases and J gave up 2 bases; unmatched junction bases: 4. Germline V gives CDR1 SGHRS, CDR2 YFSETQ. Study-wide points: Some nonresponders additionally presented with little normalized T-cell clonal expansion.

About this clone: Its antigen is undetermined.

The clonotype was recovered from an adult with an advanced solid tumor such as melanoma, head and neck, liver or kidney cancer. The sample here was CD4+ or CD8+ T cells sorted from blood, taken in a trial of the OX40 agonist ivuxolimab. The chain couples TRBV5-1 to TRBJ1-3; 10 bases map to TRBD1. The CDR3 coding sequence is TGCGCCAGCAGAACGGACAGGGGGACTGGAAACACCATATATTTT. Translated, it gives CASRTDRGTGNTIYF.